This T cell receptor (beta chain) stems from a study of Graves' ophthalmopathy and Graves' hyperthyroidism. The study, taken as a whole, reports: Distinction of ophthalmopathy from stable hyperthyroidism by a 13-signature model reached nearly 90% sensitivity and 75% to 84% specificity. At approximately 70% sensitivity and 72.22% specificity, the model predicted progression of the ophthalmopathy. Also, most clonotypes expanded in the thyroid above 0.001 frequency appeared in blood.

Ophthalmopathy-affected donors exhibited moderate-to-severe activity, CAS ≥3, NOSPECS ≥4, and duration under 3 months. V lost 6 bases to trimming and J lost 6 bases, with 9 bases between them. CDR3 length: 11 amino acids. CDR1 and CDR2 (germline): SGHTA, FQGNSA. Amplification of the TCR beta CDR3 regions used RNA transcripts (as template). Second-round multiplex PCR followed a first-round RT-PCR using HTBI primers. TCRdb re-derived calls from the multiplex PCR reads in MiXCR, one entry per CDR3 protein. Of around 600,000 distinct CDR3 sequences listed, over 40% are singletons. This clonotype was detected ten times or more. What it binds is not known.

V and J are TRBV7-2 and TRBJ2-7, with D maybe TRBD1 (5 bases). The material sequenced was peripheral blood. The clonotype originates from an adult man with Graves' ophthalmopathy. For the CDR3, the DNA is TGTGCCAGCAGTCAACAGGTCGAGCAGTACTTC. The encoded protein is CASSQQVEQYF.